This is a list of T cell receptor beta chains from one sample in a study of T cell responses to AZD1222 COVID-19 vaccine. The table came from immunoSEQ multiplex PCR; TCRdb's copy has only in-frame clones and leaves some out. The sample records around 91,000 clones, around nine tenths being singletons. Sequences were derived from peripheral blood, sampled on day 0 of AZD1222 vaccination. The receptors originated from an adult in good health. The CDR3 runs from the conserved cysteine through the conserved F or W. Fields, in order: J gene, D gene, V gene, clone size, CDR3 protein, CDR3 DNA. D genes are given only for firm matches. Rows give clone size only sometimes, using once, few, many, or a class for an expanded clone.

>TRBJ2-7|-|TRBV3-1/TRBV3-2|-
CASSQQRYEQYF
TGTGCCAGCAGCCAACAGAGGTACGAGCAGTACTTC
>TRBJ2-7|-|TRBV5-8|-
CASSLESNSYEQYF
TGTGCCAGCAGCTTGGAGTCCAACTCCTACGAGCAGTACTTC
>TRBJ1-1|-|TRBV2|-
CASTQGNIRNTEAFF
TGTGCCAGCACCCAGGGTAACATTCGAAACACTGAAGCTTTCTTT
>TRBJ2-1|-|TRBV24-1|-
CATSAPQQYNEQFF
TGTGCCACCAGTGCCCCGCAGCAGTACAATGAGCAGTTCTTC
>TRBJ2-5|-|TRBV7-9|-
CASSQLEVETQYF
TGTGCCAGCAGCCAACTAGAGGTGGAGACCCAGTACTTC
>TRBJ2-5|-|TRBV6-5|medium-sized
CASKDLYPQETQYF
TGTGCCAGCAAAGATCTTTACCCCCAAGAGACCCAGTACTTC
>TRBJ2-7|TRBD2|TRBV5-4|-
CASSLAGGGVLHEQYF
TGTGCCAGCAGCTTGGCCGGCGGGGGGGTTCTACACGAGCAGTACTTC
>TRBJ1-5|-|TRBV28|few
CASGPGGSHNQPQHF
TGTGCCAGCGGACCGGGAGGGAGCCACAATCAGCCCCAGCATTTT
>TRBJ2-2|TRBD2|TRBV6-2/TRBV6-3|-
CASSYSIREGDGELFF
TGTGCCAGCAGTTACTCGATACGGGAGGGCGACGGGGAGCTGTTTTTT
>TRBJ2-7|TRBD1|TRBV6-1|-
CASSEGAGGYEQYF
TGTGCCAGCAGTGAAGGGGCAGGGGGCTACGAGCAGTACTTC
>TRBJ2-1|-|TRBV11-3|-
CASSLVGGLSYNEQFF
TGTGCCAGCAGCTTAGTCGGCGGACTCTCCTACAATGAGCAGTTCTTC
>TRBJ2-1|-|TRBV2|-
CASTTDSGSAYNEQFF
TGTGCCAGCACTACGGACAGTGGATCAGCCTACAATGAGCAGTTCTTC
>TRBJ1-3|-|TRBV7-3|-
CASSLSPLDNTIYF
TGTGCCAGCAGCTTAAGCCCTCTTGACAACACCATATATTTT
>TRBJ2-5|TRBD2|TRBV4-3|-
CASSQERGGQETQYF
TGCGCCAGCAGCCAAGAGCGGGGGGGCCAAGAGACCCAGTACTTC
>TRBJ1-4|-|TRBV19|-
CASRGGPSTNEKLFF
TGTGCCAGCCGAGGGGGTCCCTCAACTAATGAAAAACTGTTTTTT
>TRBJ2-3|-|TRBV2|-
CASSEALPGLITDTQYF
TGTGCCAGCAGTGAAGCGCTTCCGGGACTGATCACAGATACGCAGTATTTT